Below, 3 T cell receptor beta chains from the same sample are listed, as sequenced in a study of sequential checkpoint blockade in melanoma. Treatment in this sample: randomized to nivolumab then ipilimumab (arm A) or the reverse (arm B). Assay used: immunoSEQ multiplex PCR; TCRdb lists only in-frame clones, some missing. Of about 18,000 clones detected, 26% appear once; the ten largest clones hold more than 5.5%. The specimen comprised tumor tissue (inferred from file names), sampled from a patient given nivolumab and ipilimumab in sequence. Every receptor here comes from a human donor with melanoma.

The V and J genes are TRBV19 and TRBJ2-1, with a weak D call TRBD1 (6 bases). V lost 5 bases, J lost 4 bases, and 18 bases lay in between. Germline V gene data show CDR1 as LNHDA and CDR2 as SQIVND (reference sequence). This CDR3 has 16 amino acids. The CDR3 sequence is CASSSRTASLYNEQFF. The CDR3 DNA reads TGTGCCAGTAGTTCGAGGACAGCATCTTTATACAATGAGCAGTTCTTC.

The chain has TRBV27 and TRBJ1-1; D not resolved. This CDR3 region has 15 residues. CDR1 is MNHEY and CDR2 is SMNVEV in the germline V gene (reference sequence). Trimming left V 4 bases short and J 0 bases short, with 12 bases between. CDR3 DNA: TGTGCCAGCAGTTGGGGTCTACCCCTGAACACTGAAGCTTTCTTT. It encodes CASSWGLPLNTEAFF.

About this clone itself: Other nucleotide sequences in the sample specify the same CDR3. The chain recombines TRBV5-1 with TRBJ2-2; TRBD1 aligns across 7 bases. With V trimmed by 0 bases and J by 0 bases, 2 bases remained unmatched. The CDR3 covers 16 residues. CDR1 and CDR2 from the germline V gene are SGHRS and YFSETQ. The CDR3 nucleotides read TGCGCCAGCAGCTTGGGTGGGACAGCGAACACCGGGGAGCTGTTTTTT. Protein: CASSLGGTANTGELFF.